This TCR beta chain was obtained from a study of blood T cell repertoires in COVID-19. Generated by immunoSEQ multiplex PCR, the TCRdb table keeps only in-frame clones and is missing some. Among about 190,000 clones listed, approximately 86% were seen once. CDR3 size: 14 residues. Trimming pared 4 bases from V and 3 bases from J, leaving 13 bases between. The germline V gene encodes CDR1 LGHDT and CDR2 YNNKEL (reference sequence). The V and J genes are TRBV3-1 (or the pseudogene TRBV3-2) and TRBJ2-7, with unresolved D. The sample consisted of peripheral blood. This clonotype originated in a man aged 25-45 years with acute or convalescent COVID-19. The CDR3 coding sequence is TGTGCCAGCAGCCCCCTCCCAGGCTACTACGAGCAGTACTTC. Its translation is CASSPLPGYYEQYF.